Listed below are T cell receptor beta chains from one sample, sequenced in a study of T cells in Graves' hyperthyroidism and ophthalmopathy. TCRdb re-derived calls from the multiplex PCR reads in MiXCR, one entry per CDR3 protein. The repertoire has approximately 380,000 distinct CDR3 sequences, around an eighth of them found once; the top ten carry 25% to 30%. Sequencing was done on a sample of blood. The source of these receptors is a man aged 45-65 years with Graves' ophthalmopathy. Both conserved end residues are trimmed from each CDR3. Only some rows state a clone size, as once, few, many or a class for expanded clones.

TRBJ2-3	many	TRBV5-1	ASSLGTSGRMGTDTQY
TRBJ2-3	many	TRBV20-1	SAREGVPDTQY
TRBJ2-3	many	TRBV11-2	ASSLDRTTDTQY
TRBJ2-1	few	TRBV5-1	ASSPDVNEQF
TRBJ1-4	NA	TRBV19	ASTGPGEKLF
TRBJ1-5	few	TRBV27	ASSLWGEGQPQH
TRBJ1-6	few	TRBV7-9	ASSRDSTNLLGNSPLH
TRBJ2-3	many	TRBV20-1	SAREYSKSTDTQY
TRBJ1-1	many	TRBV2	ASRITVATEAF
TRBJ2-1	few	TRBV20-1	SATSDIDNEQF
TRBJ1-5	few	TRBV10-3	AISESAGQPQH
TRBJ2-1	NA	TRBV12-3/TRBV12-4	AVGASGKNEQF
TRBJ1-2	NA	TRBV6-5	ASSYSTGVNGYT
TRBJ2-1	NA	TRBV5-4	ASSLTVTNEQF
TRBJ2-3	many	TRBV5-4	ASSSWTSGIRNTQY
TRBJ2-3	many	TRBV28	ASSLELAQY
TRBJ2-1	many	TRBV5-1	ASSFPSRSGRGTYNEQF
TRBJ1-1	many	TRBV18	ASSQGVIAEAF
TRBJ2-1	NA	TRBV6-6	ASSYDYYNEQF
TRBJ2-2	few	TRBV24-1	ATSDRTPGELF
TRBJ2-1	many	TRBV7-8	ASSLAGQGGNEQF
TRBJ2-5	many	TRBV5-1	ASTGTAGGPETQY
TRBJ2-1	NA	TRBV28	ASSIGKRYNEQF
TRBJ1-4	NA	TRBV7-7	ASSLIVSKGEKLF
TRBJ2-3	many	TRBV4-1	ASSPPRGSSTDTQY
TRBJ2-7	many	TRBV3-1	ASSAHWGVGKGISYEQY
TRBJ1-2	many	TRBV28	ASSFPDGYT
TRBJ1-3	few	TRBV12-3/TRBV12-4	ASSSPGESGNTIY
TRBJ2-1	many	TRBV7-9	ASSTIPSAEQF
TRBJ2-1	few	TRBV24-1	ATSDPTRPLYNEQF
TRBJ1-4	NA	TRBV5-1	ASSPAPSGTTNEKLF
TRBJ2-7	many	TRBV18	ASSLSGASYEQY
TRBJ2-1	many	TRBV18	ASSPPSGDSYNEQF
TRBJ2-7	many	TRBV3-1	ASSKAGSGNEQY
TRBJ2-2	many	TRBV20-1	SATAGGATGELF
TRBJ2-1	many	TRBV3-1	ASSRKPRGRFVSYNEQF
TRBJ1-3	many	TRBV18	ASSRGQGNSGNTIY
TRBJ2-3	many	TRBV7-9	ASSFRRREVRTDTQY
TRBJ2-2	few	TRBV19	ASTNPHWGRGEENTGELF
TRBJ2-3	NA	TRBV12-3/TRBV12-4	ASSPREGSTDTQY
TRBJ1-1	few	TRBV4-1	ASSQEAGYTEAF
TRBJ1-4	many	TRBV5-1	ASSVRRPNEKLF
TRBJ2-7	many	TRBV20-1	SASGGSWKGEQY
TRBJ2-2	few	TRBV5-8	ASSQTNRGTGELF
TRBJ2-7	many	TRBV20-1	SAHYPSGSRYEQY
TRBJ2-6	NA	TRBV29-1	SVGSGAGANVLT
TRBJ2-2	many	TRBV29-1	SVDSGAGNTGELF
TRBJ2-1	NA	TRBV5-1	ASSVPGDHRNEQF
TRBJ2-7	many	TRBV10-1	ASSETGRSEQY
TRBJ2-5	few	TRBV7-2	ASSLVGTRGGETQY
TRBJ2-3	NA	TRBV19	ASSTTGSRTDTQY
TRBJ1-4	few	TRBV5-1	ASSWTVPTNEKLF
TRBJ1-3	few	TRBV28	ASRGVENTIY
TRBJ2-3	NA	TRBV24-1	ATSDYQDTQY
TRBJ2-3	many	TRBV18	ASSPRASGDTQY